The subject of this entry is one T cell receptor beta chain. The antigen is not known. Clones were sequenced by immunoSEQ multiplex PCR, and TCRdb holds only the in-frame ones, with some missing. The table has about 150,000 clones, about 82% seen once; the top ten hold around 2.1%. The V and J ends lost 3 bases and 1 base respectively, with 12 bases between them. From germline, CDR1 is LNHDA and CDR2 SQIVND (reference sequence). The length of the CDR3 is 15 residues. The data were taken from a study of cytomegalovirus exposure and HLA in healthy donors. The study's findings and limits: Reportedly, cytomegalovirus status was diagnosed with high sensitivity and specificity. Researchers catalogued roughly 150 TCR beta chains as cytomegalovirus-associated.

V is TRBV19 and J is TRBJ1-1; no reliable D call. The sample was PBMCs. The receptor comes from a human donor in good health. CDR3 region: CASSIKQPWNTEAFF. In DNA, the CDR3 is TGTGCCAGTAGTATCAAACAGCCCTGGAACACTGAAGCTTTCTTT. Variable domain in full (rest from reference TRBV19 and TRBJ1-1): DGGITQSPKYLFRKEGQNVTLSCEQNLNHDAMYWYRQDPGQGLRLIYYSQIVNDFQKGDIAEGYSVSREKKESFPLTVTSAQKNPTAFYLCASSIKQPWNTEAFFGQGTRLTVV.